Listed here are 9 T cell receptor beta chains from one sample, sequenced in a study of blood T cells in healthy people across ages. PCR was performed a second time for about 7 to 12 cycles using a sample-barcoded 5' primer and a J-beta primer mix. TCRdb reprocessed the 5' RACE reads via MiXCR and lists one record per CDR3 protein. The top ten hold 0.75% of the sample, which has roughly 1 million distinct CDR3 sequences, roughly 24% seen once. This sample was also put to use in a study of T cells of mothers and their children.

Sequenced: blood. The receptor set was obtained from a girl aged 2-9 years in good health.

The rearrangement joins TRBV12-5 to TRBJ2-3; D gene ambiguous. This CDR3 is 16 amino acids long. Germline loops: CDR1 LGHNT, CDR2 FRNRAP. V lost 5 bases and J lost 2, with 17 bases in between. Here the CDR3 DNA reads TGTGCTAGTGGTCCCTCCGGTGGGGTGATCACAGATACGCAGTATTTT. Protein: CASGPSGGVITDTQYF.

This clonotype was counted only a few times. The CDR3 loop is CSVEDPGQGVTEAFF. CDR3 DNA sequence: TGCAGCGTTGAAGATCCGGGACAGGGGGTCACTGAAGCTTTCTTT. The rearrangement links TRBV29-1 to TRBJ1-1; 11 positions agree with TRBD1. Germline V gene lookup returns CDR1 SQVTM and CDR2 ANQGSEA. V dropped 0 bases and J dropped 4; count of bases not matched to a gene: 4. The CDR3 is 15 amino acids.

This clonotype was observed a few times. The rearrangement uses TRBV7-3 and TRBJ2-7; D perhaps matches TRBD2 (6 bases). Germline lookup yields CDR1 SGHTA and CDR2 FQGTGA. The CDR3 contains 16 residues. V was cut by 3 bases and J by 0 bases, with 15 bases left in between. The CDR3 bases are TGTGCCAGCAGCTTTGCGGGAAGGGAGGACTCCTACGAGCAGTACTTC. It codes for CASSFAGREDSYEQYF.

The CDR3 DNA sequence: TGTGCCAGCAGTTCTCCGGGGACAGGGGGAATAGAGGAAGCTTTCTTT. Protein product: CASSSPGTGGIEEAFF. This chain joins TRBV27 and TRBJ1-1, with 11 bases matching TRBD1. Germline assignment: CDR1 MNHEY and CDR2 SMNVEV (reference sequence). The CDR3 has 16 amino acids. V gave up 4 bases and J gave up 8 bases; unmatched junction bases: 12.

The V and J genes are TRBV18 and TRBJ2-7; the D gene could be TRBD1 or TRBD2 (7 bases each). The CDR3 consists of 15 residues. The V gene's germline CDR1 is KGHSH and CDR2 LQKENI. V gave up 6 bases and J gave up 7 bases, with 22 bases separating them. The DNA for the CDR3 is TGTGCCAGCTCTCCAAACGGGGGGCCGACAGGGGAGCAGTACTTC. It translates to CASSPNGGPTGEQYF.

Only a few counts were recorded for this clonotype. The V gene is TRBV9, the J gene TRBJ2-5; perhaps TRBD2 as D (6 bases). The DNA end lines up better with TRBJ2-1; the J call may be wrong. This CDR3 region has 15 residues. Germline V gives CDR1 SGDLS, CDR2 YYNGEE. The CDR3 region is CASSVEDYPSNEQFF. CDR3 coding DNA: TGTGCCAGCAGCGTAGAGGACTACCCCTCCAATGAGCAGTTCTTC.

This clonotype was observed once. J is TRBJ1-5 and V is TRBV20-1, with 8 bases aligning to TRBD1. The CDR3 loop spans 14 amino acids. Germline values: CDR1 DFQATT, CDR2 SNEGSKA (reference sequence). Trimming cost V 4 bases and J 6 bases; bases outside gene matches: 8. The CDR3 region is CSATDRDVGQPQHF. DNA of the CDR3: TGCAGTGCTACGGACAGGGATGTAGGTCAGCCCCAGCATTTT.

The chain has TRBV28 and TRBJ2-5, with D perhaps being TRBD1 or TRBD2 (5 bases each). The closer fit of TRBJ2-7 to the DNA end suggests the J call may be wrong. This CDR3 spans 16 amino acids. Germline V CDR1 and CDR2: MDHEN, SYDVKM. CDR3: CASTASGTLSSYEQYF. The CDR3 nucleotides are TGTGCCAGCACCGCTTCTGGGACGCTGAGCTCCTACGAGCAGTACTTC.

This chain joins TRBV27 and TRBJ2-5; D gene uncertain. The end of the DNA aligns better with TRBJ2-1, so the J call may be wrong. CDR3 size: 14 residues. Germline V gives CDR1 MNHEY, CDR2 SMNVEV (reference sequence). The CDR3 coding sequence is TGTGCCAGCAGTACTTGCAGGTCGTCTTGTGAGCAGTTCTTC. Amino acid sequence: CASSTCRSSCEQFF.